This T cell receptor (beta chain) was recorded in a study of blood T cell repertoires in COVID-19. Seattle cases were enrolled at active infection and followed longitudinally. This clone turned up a few times. Trimming shortened V by 3 bases and J by 4 bases, and 9 bases separated the two germline ends. The germline gives CDR1 SNHLY, CDR2 FYNNEI. This CDR3 contains 14 residues. Libraries were prepared by immunoSEQ multiplex PCR; TCRdb keeps only in-frame clonotypes and omits some of them. The sample includes 55,000 to 75,000 clones, 80% to 85% of them seen just once. This chain links TRBV2 with TRBJ2-2; tentatively, D is TRBD1 (5 bases). Sequenced material: peripheral blood. This TCR derives from a man older than 75 with COVID-19, enrolled during active disease. The CDR3 here is CASSDRVGTGELFF. DNA for the CDR3: TGTGCCAGCAGTGACAGGGTAGGCACCGGGGAGCTGTTTTTT.